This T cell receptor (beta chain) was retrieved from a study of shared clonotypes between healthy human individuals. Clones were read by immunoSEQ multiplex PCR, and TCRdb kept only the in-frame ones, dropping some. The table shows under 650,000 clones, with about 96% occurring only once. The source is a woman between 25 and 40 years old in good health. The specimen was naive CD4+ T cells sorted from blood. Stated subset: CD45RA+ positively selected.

The CDR3 is CASRTRRDREKYEQYF. The CDR3 nucleotides read TGTGCCAGCAGGACCCGCAGGGACAGGGAAAAGTACGAGCAGTACTTC. The chain has TRBV28 and TRBJ2-7, with 9 positions matching TRBD1. V was pared by 6 bases and J by 4 bases, with 13 bases of the junction left unmatched. This CDR3 contains 16 residues. CDR1 is MDHEN and CDR2 is SYDVKM in the germline V gene. Supplemented by reference TRBV28 and TRBJ2-7, the full variable domain reads DVKVTQSSRYLVKRTGEKVFLECVQDMDHENMFWYRQDPGLGLRLIYFSYDVKMKEKGDIPEGYSVSREKKERFSLILESASTNQTSMYLCASRTRRDREKYEQYFGPGTRLTVT.